A selection of T cell receptor beta chains follows, all from one sample in a study of type 1 regulatory T cells. TCRdb reanalysed the reads using MiXCR and keeps one entry per CDR3 protein. The repertoire consists of some 89,000 distinct CDR3 sequences, with roughly 31% occurring once and the leading ten covering around 2.3%. The specimen sequenced was CD4+ T cells, either the whole sample or a sorted fraction (not recorded which). The receptors come from a human donor in good health. CDR3s include the opening cysteine and the closing phenylalanine or tryptophan. The D gene is left open where the match is weak. Where a row states a size, it is once, few, many or the class of an expanded clone; other rows omit it.

>-|-|TRBV7-9|TRBJ1-5
CASSRNQGQPQHF
TGTGCCAGCAGCCGTAACCAGGGACAGCCCCAGCATTTT
>-|-|TRBV7-2|TRBJ1-2
CASSLNPTINYGYIF
TGTGCCAGCAGCTTAAACCCGACGATAAACTATGGCTACATCTTC
>TRBD1|few|TRBV3-1|TRBJ1-2
CASSQAGGRVYGYTF
TGTGCCAGCAGCCAAGCAGGGGGGCGAGTCTATGGCTACACCTTC
>-|-|TRBV18|TRBJ1-1
CASSRTGAEAFF
TGTGCCAGCTCACGGACTGGGGCTGAAGCTTTCTTT
>-|-|TRBV13|TRBJ2-2
CASTSFDKRNTGELFF
TGTGCCAGCACCTCCTTCGACAAAAGGAACACCGGGGAGCTGTTTTTT
>-|few|TRBV11-1|TRBJ2-1
CASSFFDGSGDEQFF
TGTGCCAGCAGCTTCTTTGACGGGAGTGGCGATGAGCAGTTCTTC
>-|few|TRBV5-1|TRBJ2-3
CASSLAPSGTDTQYF
TGCGCCAGCAGCTTGGCCCCTAGCGGCACAGATACGCAGTATTTT
>-|-|TRBV9|TRBJ1-5
CASGGLSNQPQHF
TGTGCCAGCGGGGGACTTAGCAATCAGCCCCAGCATTTT
>TRBD1|-|TRBV24-1|TRBJ2-3
CATSTGASTDTQYF
TGTGCCACCTCGACAGGGGCAAGCACAGATACGCAGTATTTT
>TRBD1|-|TRBV5-1|TRBJ2-3
CATRQGHSTDTQYF
TGCGCCACCCGACAGGGCCATAGCACAGATACGCAGTATTTT
>TRBD2|-|TRBV5-1|TRBJ2-5
CASSLQTSGRTETQYF
TGCGCCAGCAGCCTCCAGACTAGCGGGAGGACAGAGACCCAGTACTTC
>-|-|TRBV29-1|TRBJ2-1
CSVGALLSKGEQFF
TGCAGCGTTGGGGCCCTGCTTAGCAAGGGTGAGCAGTTCTTC
>-|few|TRBV12-3/TRBV12-4|TRBJ1-2
CASSPPSYYGYTF
TGTGCCAGCAGTCCGCCCAGTTATTATGGCTACACCTTC
>TRBD2|few|TRBV12-5|TRBJ2-1
CASGPGLAANEQFF
TGTGCTAGTGGTCCGGGACTAGCTGCGAATGAGCAGTTCTTC
>TRBD2|-|TRBV5-1|TRBJ2-3
CASSLSGNQADTQYF
TGCGCCAGCAGCTTGAGCGGGAATCAGGCAGATACGCAGTATTTT
>-|-|TRBV5-5|TRBJ2-6
CASSPVGGPGANVLTF
TGTGCCAGCAGCCCGGTTGGGGGCCCTGGGGCCAACGTCCTGACTTTC
>-|-|TRBV2|TRBJ2-2
CASSVRYTGELFF
TGTGCCAGCAGTGTACGGTACACCGGGGAGCTGTTTTTT
>-|few|TRBV20-1|TRBJ1-3
CSARGGNTIYF
TGCAGTGCTAGAGGGGGAAACACCATATATTTT
>-|few|TRBV2|TRBJ2-5
CASSEIRGAGETQYF
TGTGCCAGCAGTGAGATCCGGGGGGCTGGAGAGACCCAGTACTTC
>TRBD2|-|TRBV6-2/TRBV6-3|TRBJ2-2
CASSYVLAGTNTGELFF
TGTGCCAGCAGTTACGTCCTAGCGGGGACGAACACCGGGGAGCTGTTTTTT
>TRBD1|-|TRBV20-1|TRBJ2-1
CSARYGGQGEGNEQFF
TGCAGTGCTAGATACGGGGGACAGGGGGAAGGCAATGAGCAGTTCTTC
>TRBD2|-|TRBV4-3|TRBJ2-3
CASGPSGMLDTQYF
TGCGCCAGCGGACCTAGCGGGATGCTTGATACGCAGTATTTT
>TRBD1|-|TRBV7-2|TRBJ2-2
CASSRGQAANTWELFF
TGTGCCAGCAGCCGGGGACAGGCCGCGAACACCTGGGAGCTGTTTTTT
>-|few|TRBV29-1|TRBJ2-3
CSVLPGTDTQYF
TGCAGCGTTCTTCCAGGGACAGATACGCAGTATTTT
>-|-|TRBV19|TRBJ1-5
CASSITDTQPQHF
TGTGCCAGTAGTATAACGGACACTCAGCCCCAGCATTTT
>-|-|TRBV27|TRBJ2-5
CASRNRRSQETQYF
TGTGCCAGCAGAAATAGACGATCACAAGAGACCCAGTACTTC